This T cell receptor (beta chain) was sequenced during a study of cytomegalovirus exposure and HLA in healthy donors (dated by TCRdb to about 2017). Regarding the research as a whole: According to an earlier analysis of several hundred of the donors, about 179 million T cells yielded 90 million to 130 million unique TCR beta sequences and around 280 Gb of sequence data. Approximately 330 gigabases of sequencing data and approximately 91 million unique TCR sequences made up an early release that covered fewer than 650 HLA-typed donors. Of the 300 to 500 genotyped donors, 65% to 90% were placed in the genetic ancestry cluster associated with self-reported Caucasian donors. The study aimed to test whether signatures of past pathogen exposure could be identified by cataloging public T cell receptors. The study used immunosequencing to profile the T cell repertoires of 666 subjects and linked those repertoires to cytomegalovirus serostatus. Along with the approximately 650-subject first cohort, a separate validation cohort of about 110 different subjects was used. To predict cytomegalovirus infection status, the study combined high-throughput TCR immunosequencing, statistical association of individual TCRs with disease status, and machine learning. A later analysis re-analyzed previously published TCR beta repertoires from several hundred donors and added high-resolution HLA genotyping to study TCR occurrence patterns. In the later analysis, no new phenotypic data were used to find candidate immune exposures; instead, reliance was placed on TCR beta sequences and their occurrence across donors. An earlier analysis of 587 of the donors used high-throughput TCR beta sequencing to judge whether each TCR beta V gene segment behaved as functional or pseudogenic. Alongside the repertoire data, information on donor age, sex, ethnicity and CMV serostatus was compiled. A later genetic analysis used genome-wide SNP genotypes for about 60% of the 666 donors, treating that subset as a discovery cohort. Every discovery cohort repertoire had been produced on one sequencing platform. HLA typing covered class I and class II loci at four-digit resolution. The number of typed donors differed by locus: 629-630 for A, B, C, DRB1 and DQB1; 500 to 550 for DQA1; 606 for DPA1; and some 430 for DPB1. Five DR-DQ haplotypes were treated as single units for association and clustering because of strong linkage in the cohort. Among roughly 400 genotyped donors of the cohort, an average of about 220,000 unique TCR beta nucleotide sequences was sequenced per donor, of which about 19% were non-productive.

In total, over 600 healthy bone marrow donors made up the cohort. All cohort members were sampled while nominally healthy, although unrecorded immune exposures were likely present. The donor tested CMV seronegative, placing the donor among the 300 to 450 seronegative members of the cohort. A peripheral blood sample was collected from each donor, and TCR beta sequencing was performed on peripheral blood mononuclear cells. Genomic DNA extraction from the blood cell samples was performed with the Qiagen DNeasy Blood Extraction Kit. This clone was observed a handful of times. Its antigen remains unidentified. Base-call qualities are not available, and no considerably larger clone is one nucleotide away. Reading from cysteine to phenylalanine, the CDR3 counts 16 amino acids. Of the read, only the CDR3 DNA is kept; its 48 bases are in frame from base 1. CDR1 SQVTM and CDR2 ANQGSEA were looked up in the germline V gene. The germline V end is reduced by 3 bases and the J end by 6 bases; junction bases left unmatched: 11.

Results and caveats for the whole study, not just this receptor: An earlier analysis of approximately 590 of the donors showed that most TCR beta V segments appeared in productive rearrangements either about 87% or about 30% of the time, which broadly matched IMGT annotations. Only TCR beta chains were sequenced in this cohort, and the absence of alpha or paired-chain data limited detectable features. A group of highly shared sequence variants was considered likely to be a technical artifact of the sequencing pipeline. A total of about 150 TCR beta chains were listed by the study as associated with cytomegalovirus. The earlier analysis of about 600 of the donors excluded some 15 rarely observed V segments, including chromosome 9 orphons, because counts were too low. CMV serostatus was the only immune exposure information available for the cohort. Because some donors lacked HLA typing at each locus, the association tests relied only on the typed subset. Roughly uniform sequencing depth across donors was assumed in presence/absence analyses, although this assumption may not hold. Linkage disequilibrium might explain the correlated functional status among segregating V segments, but an unknown experimental factor could not be ruled out. In a later genetic analysis, a missense DCLRE1C variant was associated with V-gene and J-gene trimming of TCR beta chains, and the association was replicated in an independent cohort. The authors suggested that the approach could potentially be generalized to other disease states and immunological phenotypes. A later analysis found that HLA-associated TCR beta chains were more clonally expanded and had lower generation probabilities than equally common non-associated chains. In a later analysis, several top co-occurrence clusters were reported to appear linked to parvovirus B19, influenza, CMV and Epstein-Barr virus. A later analysis found that most CMV-associated TCR beta chains appeared HLA-restricted, with HLA associations seemingly driven largely by CMV exposure. A further reported finding was that TCR beta sequences accurately predicted the HLA-A and HLA-B alleles for most subjects in the first cohort. When HLA alleles, especially DR and DQ, strongly co-occurred, TCR associations were difficult to assign to individual alleles. According to a later genetic analysis, donors in an Asian-associated ancestry cluster had fewer N-insertions in productive TCRs than the roughly 670-donor mean. Some IMGT-functional V segments, including TRBV6-2 and TRBV6-3, could not be distinguished by the 87-base-pair reads and were therefore excluded. In vitro tests confirmed that a few of the cytomegalovirus-associated TCR beta chains recognize cytomegalovirus antigens. According to a later analysis, TCR association rates differed among HLA loci, with DRB1 alleles showing the most associated TCRs and HLA-C alleles showing the fewest. Cytomegalovirus status was reported to be diagnosed by the classifier with high specificity and sensitivity in both the original and validation cohorts. At a false discovery rate of 0.05, a later analysis linked under 20,000 TCR beta sequences to specific HLA alleles. Across donors, most TCR sequences were observed very rarely, whereas some public TCRs were present in many individuals.

The library was obtained by the immunoSEQ multiplex PCR assay. For the multiplex PCR, a mixture combining 60 forward primers for TCR Vbeta segments and 13 reverse primers for TCR Jbeta segments was used. The CDR3 region of rearranged TCR beta genes was amplified from genomic DNA by a multiplex PCR assay. Amplified TCR beta libraries were sequenced as 87-base-pair reads on the Illumina HiSeq System. The authors' analysis ran thus. In a later analysis, 70 million to 95 million unique TCR beta chains were counted across the approximately 670 repertoires, and roughly 9.9 million of these chains were shared by at least two donors. To remove PCR and sequencing errors, raw reads were error-corrected and collapsed into unique sequences using a nearest-neighbor algorithm that merged closely related sequences. V, D and J gene segments were assigned by aligning CDR3 sequences to IMGT reference sequences. For a sequence to be retained, a match of at least six nucleotides to both a V gene segment and a J gene segment was required. Rearrangements were called productive when the CDR3 lacked stop codons and stayed in frame with V and J; all others were non-productive. CDR3 was defined according to IMGT convention as the region running from the second conserved V-encoded cysteine to the conserved J-encoded phenylalanine. In an earlier analysis of more than 550 of the donors, sequences lacking an unambiguous match to a single V gene segment were excluded. An earlier analysis of 587 of the donors called V segments functional above 56.7% productive rearrangements and segregating when the between-donor standard deviation exceeded 5%. A statistical classification framework was built for diagnosing cytomegalovirus status from the catalog of TCR beta chain sequences. In a later analysis, V and J genes were assigned by comparing TCR nucleotide sequences against IMGT/GENE-DB human TR gene sequences. A later analysis assigned CDR3 sequences and most-parsimonious VDJ recombination scenarios with the TCRdist pipeline. In a later analysis, every TCR beta chain was defined by the combination of its CDR3 amino acid sequence and its V-gene family, and reads without a unique V-gene family were dropped. A later analysis removed roughly 590 highly shared, low-generation-probability nucleotide sequences to deal with suspected cross-contamination and a sequencing artifact. For each public chain, a later analysis derived a clonal expansion index from normalized ranks of inferred template counts within each repertoire. In a later analysis, generation probabilities were computed with a VDJ recombination model fitted to out-of-frame rearrangements, and the resulting probabilities were checked against IGoR. A later analysis scored TCR-TCR, TCR-HLA and TCR-CMV co-occurrence with hypergeometric tests, applying a repertoire-size bias correction to TCR pairs. A later analysis estimated false discovery rates by permuting HLA or CMV assignments 20 times. In a later analysis, co-occurring TCRs were grouped with DBSCAN, and TCRdist sequence similarity was added when clustering was performed within HLA-allele-positive subsets. Co-occurrence clustering excluded repertoires with fewer than 30,000 or more than 120,000 public chains, plus five with anomalous nucleotide sharing. TCRdb took over this immuneACCESS table, retaining in-frame rearrangements with V and J assigned. Such tables are incomplete; in checked studies, under half of the missing clones stem from an unresolved V gene, and the remainder is unexplained. Clone size and V and J calls were adopted from that table, with D and trimming inferred from the DNA. This sample is represented by fewer than 200,000 clones; roughly 73% of them were singletons. The ten largest clones represent 1.5% to 2% of the sample.

This TCR derives from a woman in her 30s in good health and CMV-seronegative. Material for sequencing was PBMCs. This chain is built from TRBV29-1 and TRBJ1-4; 9 central bases correspond to TRBD1. The CDR3 amino acid sequence is: CSVDGTGWVGDEKLFF. The DNA is TGCAGCGTTGATGGGACAGGGTGGGTCGGGGATGAAAAACTGTTTTTT. The CDR3 plus the reference TRBV29-1 and TRBJ1-4 genes for the other parts give the full variable domain: SAVISQKPSRDICQRGTSLTIQCQVDSQVTMMFWYRQQPGQSLTLIATANQGSEATYESGFVIDKFPISRPNLTFSTLTVSNMSPEDSSIYLCSVDGTGWVGDEKLFFGSGTQLSVL.